The 16 T cell receptor beta chains below come from one sample, sequenced in a study of cytomegalovirus exposure and HLA in healthy donors. PCR involved 60 Vbeta and 13 Jbeta primers. The repertoire was sequenced with immunoSEQ multiplex PCR; TCRdb's copy has only in-frame clones and lacks some. The sample lists under 200,000 clones; around three quarters were seen once. Sequencing was performed on PBMCs. The source is a man aged 40-55 years in good health and CMV-seronegative.

This sequence joins TRBV27 and TRBJ1-6, with D unclear. Germline V gene data show CDR1 as MNHEY and CDR2 as SMNVEV (reference sequence). The V end was cut by 5 bases, the J end by 4 bases, with 15 bases between. The CDR3 extends over 16 amino acids. The CDR3 reads CASSPLLGDYNSPLHF. The CDR3 DNA reads as TGTGCCAGCAGTCCCCTCCTCGGGGATTATAATTCACCCCTCCACTTT.

This rearrangement joins TRBV5-1 to TRBJ1-2; possibly TRBD1 for D (6 bases). The V end was cut by 4 bases, the J end by 2 bases, with 15 bases between. Germline V gene lookup returns CDR1 SGHRS and CDR2 YFSETQ. This CDR3 contains 15 residues. The CDR3 loop reads CASSPGGLGNYGYTF. The DNA of the CDR3 is TGCGCCAGCAGCCCGGGGGGGCTAGGGAACTATGGCTACACCTTC.

The chain carries TRBV5-1 and TRBJ2-5, with TRBD2 matching over 8 bases. The germline V gene has CDR1 SGHRS and CDR2 YFSETQ. The CDR3 extends over 15 amino acids. V was pared by 1 base and J by 2 bases, with 4 bases of the junction left unmatched. CDR3 protein: CASSLSGGGQETQYF. The CDR3 DNA reads as TGCGCCAGCAGCTTGAGCGGGGGTGGTCAAGAGACCCAGTACTTC.

The rearrangement uses TRBV6-1 and TRBJ1-1; D remains unclear. Per germline, CDR1 MNHNS and CDR2 SASEGT. V dropped 4 bases and J dropped 1 base, with 7 bases sitting between them. The CDR3 has 13 residues. The chain's CDR3 is CASSVSPNTEAFF. CDR3 sequence (DNA): TGTGCCAGCAGTGTGTCTCCGAACACTGAAGCTTTCTTT.

The rearrangement uses TRBV9 and TRBJ2-5; 9 nucleotides match TRBD2. The germline CDR1 and CDR2 sequences are SGDLS and YYNGEE. V lost 1 base and J lost 5; bases outside the gene matches: 9. The CDR3 extends over 16 amino acids. The CDR3 spells CASSVTGASGGETQYF. The CDR3 bases are TGTGCCAGCAGCGTAACGGGGGCGAGCGGGGGGGAGACCCAGTACTTC.

V is TRBV15 and J is TRBJ2-1; 9 bases are a match to TRBD2. Germline V gene sequence: CDR1 LNHNV, CDR2 YYDKDF (reference sequence). With 1 base clipped from V and 6 bases from J, the junction kept 10 bases outside the gene matches. The CDR3 sequence is 17 residues long. CDR3 residues: CATSRGGGSGSLNEQFF. CDR3 nucleotide sequence: TGTGCCACCAGCAGAGGAGGAGGTAGCGGGAGCCTCAATGAGCAGTTCTTC.

V and J are TRBV5-1 and TRBJ1-1; D possibly corresponds to TRBD1 (5 bases). The CDR3 extends over 15 amino acids. Trimming removed 4 bases at V and 3 bases at J, with 16 bases between. The germline CDR1 and CDR2 sequences are SGHRS and YFSETQ. The CDR3 reads CASSVGGRVDTEAFF. Here the CDR3 DNA reads TGCGCCAGCAGCGTTGGGGGGAGGGTGGACACTGAAGCTTTCTTT.

This rearrangement joins TRBV13 to TRBJ2-7; TRBD2 matches at 8 bases. Germline V gene lookup returns CDR1 PRHDT and CDR2 FYEKMQ (reference sequence). The trim removed 0 bases at V and 2 bases at J, leaving 12 bases unmatched. This CDR3 has 18 residues. The CDR3 bases are TGTGCCAGCAGCTTAGGCCGGCGGAGGCGGGGGGTCCCCTACGAGCAGTACTTC. It specifies CASSLGRRRRGVPYEQYF.

This chain joins TRBV19 and TRBJ2-3, with TRBD2 matching 7 bases. The trim removed 2 bases at V and 2 bases at J, leaving 4 bases unmatched. The CDR3 length is 15 residues. Germline V gives CDR1 LNHDA, CDR2 SQIVND (reference sequence). CDR3 DNA sequence: TGTGCCAGTAGTATACTAGCGGTACCCACAGATACGCAGTATTTT. Protein: CASSILAVPTDTQYF.

This clone was counted a single time. This chain uses TRBV9 with TRBJ2-1; TRBD2 matches at 10 bases. V was pared by 2 bases and J by 5 bases, with 7 bases of the junction left unmatched. Germline V gives CDR1 SGDLS, CDR2 YYNGEE. The CDR3 is 16 residues long. The CDR3: CASSVTDGLADNEQFF. As DNA, the CDR3 is TGTGCCAGCAGCGTTACCGACGGACTAGCGGACAATGAGCAGTTCTTC.

The chain employs TRBV5-1 and TRBJ1-1, with 10 bases matching TRBD1. V shed 1 base and J 7 bases; nucleotides not matched to a gene: 7. The CDR3 is made up of 15 amino acids. CDR1 and CDR2 from the germline V gene are SGHRS and YFSETQ. DNA for the CDR3: TGCGCCAGCAGCTTGCTCTTGGACAGGGGGGATGAAGCTTTCTTT. This sequence encodes CASSLLLDRGDEAFF.

V gene TRBV9 combines with J gene TRBJ2-5; TRBD1 matches 7 bases. There are 15 residues in the CDR3. V shed 1 base and J 2 bases; nucleotides not matched to a gene: 5. Germline V gene lookup returns CDR1 SGDLS and CDR2 YYNGEE. For the CDR3, the DNA is TGTGCCAGCAGCGTACTACAGGGGTGGCAAGAGACCCAGTACTTC. Translated, it gives CASSVLQGWQETQYF.

The gene calls are TRBV27 and TRBJ1-2, with D unresolved. This CDR3 has 13 amino acids. CDR1 is MNHEY, CDR2 SMNVEV, per germline (reference sequence). Trimming removed 5 bases from V and 1 base from J, with 8 bases in between. CDR3 sequence reads: CASSRRNNYGYTF. The CDR3 nucleotides are TGTGCCAGCAGTCGGCGGAATAACTATGGCTACACCTTC.

The chain joins TRBV7-3 to TRBJ2-1; D not certain. The CDR3 is 13 residues long. In germline, CDR1 is SGHTA, CDR2 FQGTGA. Trimming stripped 5 bases from V and 6 bases from J, with 11 bases between. CDR3 DNA: TGTGCCAGCAGCGCTGCGTTGCTCAATGAGCAGTTCTTC. It translates to CASSAALLNEQFF.

J is TRBJ1-3 and V is TRBV7-8; D unclear. CDR1 and CDR2 (germline): SGHVS, FQNEAQ. CDR3 size: 16 residues. V was shortened by 8 bases and J by 4 bases, with 21 bases between the two germline ends. The CDR3 protein is CASAAGGGLGGNTIYF. The CDR3 bases are TGTGCCAGCGCCGCCGGAGGCGGTCTGGGAGGAAACACCATATATTTT.

This clone was detected only a few times. The chain has TRBV7-2 and TRBJ2-7; D is undetermined. This CDR3 contains 15 residues. Trimming left V 5 bases short and J 0 bases short, with 14 bases between. From germline, CDR1 is SGHTA and CDR2 FQGNSA. Here the CDR3 DNA reads TGTGCCAGCAGCCTGGCCTTAGAGGACTCCTACGAGCAGTACTTC. This sequence encodes CASSLALEDSYEQYF.